This record looks at one T cell receptor (beta chain) sequence and its context. Its antigen is unidentified. Profiled with immunoSEQ multiplex PCR; TCRdb holds only in-frame clones, not every one. This table has 110,000 to 150,000 clones, 89% appearing once. This sample was taken from a study of cytomegalovirus exposure and HLA in healthy donors. Broader study findings: Diagnosis of cytomegalovirus status made by the classifier reportedly showed high specificity and sensitivity. It was about 150 TCR beta chains that were listed as cytomegalovirus-associated.

Germline CDR1 is GTSNPN and CDR2 is SVGIG (reference sequence). The CDR3 contains 13 residues. V was pared by 2 bases and J by 3 bases, with 8 bases between. The sequencing input was PBMCs. The chain employs TRBV30 and TRBJ1-5; D remains ambiguous. The receptor was isolated from a woman under 30 in good health and CMV-seropositive. The CDR3 DNA follows: TGTGCCTGGAGTATAAGAGACAATCAGCCCCAGCATTTT. Protein sequence: CAWSIRDNQPQHF.